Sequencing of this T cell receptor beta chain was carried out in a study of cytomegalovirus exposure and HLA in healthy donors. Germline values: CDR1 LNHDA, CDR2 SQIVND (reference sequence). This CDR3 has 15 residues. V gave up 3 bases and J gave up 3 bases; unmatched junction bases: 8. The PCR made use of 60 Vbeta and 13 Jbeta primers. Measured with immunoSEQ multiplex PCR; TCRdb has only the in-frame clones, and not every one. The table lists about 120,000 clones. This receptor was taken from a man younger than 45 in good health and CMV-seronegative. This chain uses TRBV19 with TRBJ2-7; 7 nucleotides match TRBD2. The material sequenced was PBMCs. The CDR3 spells CASSMTSGAVYEQYF. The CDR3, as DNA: TGTGCCAGTAGTATGACAAGCGGGGCTGTCTACGAGCAGTACTTC. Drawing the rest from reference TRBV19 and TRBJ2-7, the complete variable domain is DGGITQSPKYLFRKEGQNVTLSCEQNLNHDAMYWYRQDPGQGLRLIYYSQIVNDFQKGDIAEGYSVSREKKESFPLTVTSAQKNPTAFYLCASSMTSGAVYEQYFGPGTRLTVT.